These 14 T cell receptor beta chains were sequenced from one sample in a study of patients and donors after allogeneic stem cell transplantation. TCRdb re-derived calls from the RT-PCR reads in MiXCR, one entry per CDR3 protein. This sample yields over 350,000 distinct CDR3 sequences, of which roughly 16% are seen a single time; 7.2% belongs to the top ten. Source material: blood, either unsorted or a sorted T cell fraction (not recorded which). The receptors were sampled from a human donor who was either an allogeneic HSCT recipient or a stem cell or donor lymphocyte infusion donor (not recorded which). It is not recorded whose cells these are; they may come from a transplant donor.

The CDR3 loop reads CASSGSSLAKNIQYF. CDR3 DNA sequence: TGTGCCAGCAGTGGTAGCTCTCTAGCCAAAAACATTCAGTACTTC. The chain has TRBV6-1 and TRBJ2-4; no reliable D call. The CDR3 loop spans 15 amino acids. V dropped 4 bases and J dropped 0 bases, with 10 bases sitting between them. Germline-derived CDR1 and CDR2 are MNHNS and SASEGT.

This clonotype was found many times. This chain uses TRBV4-3 with TRBJ2-3; no clear D. Germline-derived CDR1 and CDR2 are LGHNA and YSLEER. Deletions cut 4 bases from V and 3 bases from J, with 17 bases between. This CDR3 is built from 16 residues. This chain's CDR3 is CASSPRTSVFTDTQYF. The DNA of the CDR3 is TGCGCCAGCAGCCCTCGGACGTCTGTCTTTACAGATACGCAGTATTTT.

Only a few counts were recorded for this clonotype. The chain combines TRBV7-9 with TRBJ1-2, with 9 bases identical to TRBD1. The CDR3 has 15 residues. The V segment lost 4 bases and the J segment 8 bases; nucleotides outside the gene matches: 11. The V gene's germline CDR1 is SEHNR and CDR2 FQNEAQ (reference sequence). The CDR3, as DNA: TGTGCCAGCAGCTCCATCCCACAGGGGGCGCGGGGCTACACCTTC. This codes for CASSSIPQGARGYTF.

The V call is TRBV5-1, the J call TRBJ2-7; TRBD2 matches at 7 bases. Germline CDR1 is SGHRS and CDR2 is YFSETQ. CDR3 length: 16 amino acids. V dropped 0 bases and J dropped 1; count of bases not matched to a gene: 7. CDR3 in amino acids: CASSLAGGGRSYEQYF. CDR3 bases: TGCGCCAGCAGCTTGGCCGGGGGAGGGCGGTCCTACGAGCAGTACTTC.

A few counts support this clonotype. The V gene is TRBV30, the J gene TRBJ2-7, with 8 bases lining up with TRBD1. CDR1 and CDR2 from the germline V gene are GTSNPN and SVGIG (reference sequence). V lost 4 bases and J lost 6; bases outside the gene matches: 11. The CDR3 totals 14 residues. CDR3 sequence: CAWKLGQGLTEQYF. The CDR3 DNA reads as TGTGCCTGGAAGTTAGGACAGGGCCTGACCGAGCAGTACTTC.

This clonotype came up a few times. This chain joins TRBV29-1 and TRBJ2-1; D may be TRBD1 (6 bases). The CDR3 has 16 residues. The V and J ends lost 7 bases and 0 bases respectively, with 19 bases between them. Germline V CDR1 and CDR2: SQVTM, ANQGSEA. The CDR3 DNA sequence: TGCAGCGCCCTTAGGACAGCCTTTAGCTCCTACAATGAGCAGTTCTTC. Its protein product is CSALRTAFSSYNEQFF.

This clonotype appeared a few times. V is TRBV27 and J is TRBJ2-7, with TRBD1 as a possible D gene (6 bases). CDR3 length: 11 residues. Germline loops: CDR1 MNHEY, CDR2 SMNVEV (reference sequence). V lost 9 bases, J lost 7 bases, and 13 bases lay in between. DNA for the CDR3: TGTGCCAGTAGATGGGGGCGGGAGCAGTACTTC. It specifies CASRWGREQYF.

This clonotype occurred a few times. The V call is TRBV6-5, the J call TRBJ2-7; TRBD2 matches 8 bases. Germline CDR1 is MNHEY and CDR2 is SVGAGI. This CDR3 region has 12 residues. Trimming removed 7 bases from V and 3 bases from J; junction bases left unmatched: 2. The CDR3 sequence: CASTSGHYEQYF. The CDR3 DNA is TGTGCCAGCACTAGCGGGCACTACGAGCAGTACTTC.

The chain carries TRBV7-2 and TRBJ1-1; D remains unclear. The length of the CDR3 is 13 residues. The germline V and J ends were trimmed by 5 bases and 3 bases, with 10 bases remaining between them. Germline lookup yields CDR1 SGHTA and CDR2 FQGNSA. The CDR3 bases are TGTGCCAGCAGCGGTGGACGGTACACTGAAGCTTTCTTT. This codes for CASSGGRYTEAFF.

This clonotype was observed a handful of times. The J gene is TRBJ2-7, the V gene TRBV25-1; D not certain. Trimming pared 0 bases from V and 3 bases from J, leaving 18 bases between. The germline V gene has CDR1 MGHDK and CDR2 SYGVNS. The CDR3 sequence is 17 residues long. CDR3: CASSEYLPDVAHYEQYF. In DNA form, the CDR3 reads TGTGCCAGCAGTGAATATCTCCCGGACGTAGCCCACTACGAGCAGTACTTC.

V usage is TRBV6-1 and J usage is TRBJ1-2; D uncertain. V was shortened by 10 bases and J by 2 bases, with 14 bases between the two germline ends. Germline CDR1 and CDR2: MNHNS and SASEGT. The CDR3 is 13 residues long. The CDR3 region is CATTRQFNYGYTF. As DNA, the CDR3 is TGTGCCACCACGCGGCAGTTCAACTATGGCTACACCTTC.

The sample holds a few counts of this clonotype. V gene TRBV7-9 combines with J gene TRBJ2-1; D possibly corresponds to TRBD1 (5 bases). Germline CDR1 reads SEHNR; CDR2 reads FQNEAQ (reference sequence). V was shortened by 6 bases and J by 5 bases, with 20 bases between the two germline ends. CDR3 length: 16 amino acids. CDR3 coding DNA: TGTGCCAGCAGTTACGACAGCGCCCTATTCAACAATGAGCAGTTCTTC. Translating it yields CASSYDSALFNNEQFF.

The rearrangement uses TRBV4-3 and TRBJ2-1; perhaps TRBD2 as D (7 bases). Germline lookup yields CDR1 LGHNA and CDR2 YSLEER. There are 17 residues in the CDR3. Trimming removed 7 bases from V and 0 bases from J, with 19 bases in between. Here the CDR3 reads CASKGGGAGSSYNEQFF. The CDR3 DNA follows: TGCGCCAGCAAGGGGGGAGGGGCGGGGAGCTCCTACAATGAGCAGTTCTTC.

This clonotype occurred a few times. The rearrangement uses TRBV12-3 or TRBV12-4 and TRBJ1-6, with D tentatively TRBD1 (6 bases). V was clipped by 2 bases and J by 9 bases, with 11 bases between them. The CDR3 covers 14 residues. CDR3 loop: CASSLTGSSSPLHF. The CDR3 DNA reads as TGTGCCAGCAGTTTAACAGGGTCTAGTTCACCCCTCCACTTT.